One T cell receptor (beta chain) is described in this entry. Germline V gives CDR1 SGHTA, CDR2 FQGTGA. V was pared by 2 bases and J by 2 bases, with 4 bases of the junction left unmatched. CDR3 size: 15 residues. RNA was extracted from bulk tissue without any cell sorting. Newly diagnosed lung cancer patients had thoracic surgery in China, August–November 2014, without prior chemotherapy. The data were taken from a study of tumor and adjacent non-tumor tissue in lung cancer. A modified ARM-PCR protocol with three rounds of nested PCR amplified TCRbeta. TCRdb re-called the multiplex PCR reads through MiXCR, storing one row per CDR3 protein. The profile covers about 200,000 distinct CDR3 sequences, with around 70% appearing a single time and around 25% taken by the ten largest.

J is TRBJ2-3 and V is TRBV7-3; 7 nucleotides line up with TRBD2. Source material: lung tumor tissue. The TCR sequence derives from a man in his sixties with non-small cell lung cancer. CDR3 protein: CASSLAGVSTDTQYF. The CDR3 nucleotides read TGTGCCAGCAGCTTAGCGGGGGTATCCACAGATACGCAGTATTTT.